Following are 23 T cell receptor beta chains from one sample sequenced in a study of CD8+ T cells in alopecia areata. RNA was isolated and reverse transcribed to cDNA, the sequencing template. Assay used: immunoSEQ multiplex PCR; TCRdb lists only in-frame clones, some missing. The data hold under 250,000 clones, with approximately 53% observed a single time. The sequenced material came from CD8+ T cells sorted from blood. Receptors were obtained from a human donor in good health.

The CDR3 bases are TGTGCCAGCAGCTCCCTTGATGACCTGGGGGGGAAAGAGACCCAGTACTTC. Its translation: CASSSLDDLGGKETQYF. The gene calls are TRBV13 and TRBJ2-5; 7 positions match TRBD2. CDR3 length: 17 residues. Trimming cost V 4 bases and J 3 bases; bases outside gene matches: 14. Per germline, CDR1 PRHDT and CDR2 FYEKMQ (reference sequence).

In this sample, this clone turned up once. CDR3 sequence reads: CASSEPGGVEQYF. The CDR3 DNA is TGTGCCAGCAGTGAGCCAGGGGGCGTCGAGCAGTACTTC. The chain is built from TRBV2 and TRBJ2-7; 8 bases map to TRBD1. J gave up 6 bases and V 3 bases, and 4 bases lay outside the gene matches. The CDR3 runs 13 residues. Germline V gene data show CDR1 as SNHLY and CDR2 as FYNNEI. Variable domain in full (rest from reference TRBV2 and TRBJ2-7): EPEVTQTPSHQVTQMGQEVILRCVPISNHLYFYWYRQILGQKVEFLVSFYNNEISEKSEIFDDQFSVERPDGSNFTLKIRSTKLEDSAMYFCASSEPGGVEQYFGPGTRLTVT.

The chain links TRBV27 to TRBJ2-7; TRBD2 agrees at 12 bases. V gave up 5 bases and J gave up 4 bases; unmatched junction bases: 6. The CDR3 contains 15 residues. The germline V gene encodes CDR1 MNHEY and CDR2 SMNVEV (reference sequence). The CDR3 is CASSSLAGGRYEQYF. As DNA, the CDR3 is TGTGCCAGCAGTAGCCTAGCGGGGGGGCGATACGAGCAGTACTTC.

This clone occurred once. The V and J genes are TRBV4-1 and TRBJ2-1, with D tentatively TRBD2 (5 bases). V lost 4 bases to trimming and J lost 6 bases, with 7 bases between them. Germline assignment: CDR1 MGHRA and CDR2 YSYEKL. The CDR3 length is 12 residues. CDR3 protein: CASSLGGNEQFF. In DNA, the CDR3 is TGCGCCAGCAGCCTCGGAGGCAATGAGCAGTTCTTC.

The table lists this clone with a count of one. The rearrangement uses TRBV5-1 and TRBJ1-1; 8 bases match TRBD1. The length of the CDR3 is 17 residues. Germline V gene data show CDR1 as SGHRS and CDR2 as YFSETQ. V was pared by 4 bases and J by 5 bases, with 16 bases of the junction left unmatched. CDR3 sequence reads: CASSLDPRQGSFTEAFF. CDR3 nucleotides: TGCGCCAGCAGCCTCGATCCCCGACAGGGGAGTTTTACTGAAGCTTTCTTT.

The rearrangement uses TRBV4-1 and TRBJ1-4; 7 bases agree with TRBD1. This CDR3 comprises 17 residues. Per germline, CDR1 MGHRA and CDR2 YSYEKL. V lost 4 bases and J lost 0; bases outside the gene matches: 8. Written as DNA, the CDR3 is TGCGCCAGCAGCCTTCGACAGGGCCCTGCAACTAATGAAAAACTGTTTTTT. The encoded protein is CASSLRQGPATNEKLFF.

In its sample, this clone was seen a few times. The rearrangement links TRBV19 to TRBJ2-1; D might be TRBD1 (6 bases). CDR1 is LNHDA, CDR2 SQIVND, per germline (reference sequence). Trimming removed 3 bases at V and 8 bases at J, with 11 bases between. The CDR3 sequence is 13 residues long. The CDR3 is CASSISQGDEQFF. The DNA for the CDR3 is TGTGCCAGTAGTATTTCACAGGGAGATGAGCAGTTCTTC.

This clone appeared a single time. DNA for the CDR3: TGCAGCGTTGTCTTTACTGGGACAGGGTATGGCTACACCTTC. Its protein is CSVVFTGTGYGYTF. The chain joins TRBV29-1 to TRBJ1-2, with 9 bases matching TRBD1. With 4 bases clipped from V and 5 bases from J, the junction kept 8 bases outside the gene matches. The CDR3 is made up of 14 amino acids. Germline-derived CDR1 and CDR2 are SQVTM and ANQGSEA.

The J gene is TRBJ1-6, the V gene TRBV10-3; D not resolved. The CDR3 is 12 residues long. CDR1 and CDR2 (germline): ENHRY, SYGVKD. The CDR3 DNA is TGTGCGGGAGGGTGGGGTAATTCACCCCTCCACTTT. As protein: CAGGWGNSPLHF.

This clone has only one observation. The rearrangement links TRBV9 to TRBJ2-3; TRBD2 might be the D (5 bases). The V gene lost 0 bases and the J gene lost 4 bases, with 12 bases spanning the gap. Looked up from germline, CDR1 is SGDLS and CDR2 is YYNGEE. CDR3 length: 15 amino acids. In nucleotides, the CDR3 is TGTGCCAGCAGCGTAGGCGAGCGGCGACCAGATACGCAGTATTTT. Its translation is CASSVGERRPDTQYF. Looking up the rest from reference TRBV9 and TRBJ2-3 gives the full variable domain: DSGVTQTPKHLITATGQRVTLRCSPRSGDLSVYWYQQSLDQGLQFLIQYYNGEERAKGNILERFSAQQFPDLHSELNLSSLELGDSALYFCASSVGERRPDTQYFGPGTRLTVL.

The V and J genes are TRBV9 and TRBJ2-4, with a tentative D call TRBD1 (6 bases). Trimming removed 3 bases at V and 8 bases at J, with 18 bases between. The germline V gene has CDR1 SGDLS and CDR2 YYNGEE. The CDR3 has 15 amino acids. This CDR3 reads CASSGWNQGTHIQYF. CDR3 sequence (DNA): TGTGCCAGCAGCGGGTGGAACCAGGGGACGCACATTCAGTACTTC. Filled out from reference TRBV9 and TRBJ2-4, the complete variable domain reads DSGVTQTPKHLITATGQRVTLRCSPRSGDLSVYWYQQSLDQGLQFLIQYYNGEERAKGNILERFSAQQFPDLHSELNLSSLELGDSALYFCASSGWNQGTHIQYFGAGTRLSVL.

V usage is TRBV2 and J usage is TRBJ2-5; D may correspond to TRBD1 or TRBD2 (5 bases each). With 11 bases removed from V and 2 bases from J, the gap between germline ends came to 15 bases. The CDR3 sequence is 13 residues long. Germline CDR1 SNHLY, CDR2 FYNNEI. The CDR3 DNA reads as TGTGCCCTCGGGGACGCCCAGCAAGAGACCCAGTACTTC. Residues: CALGDAQQETQYF.

The V and J genes are TRBV29-1 and TRBJ2-5; 8 positions agree with TRBD2. The trim removed 4 bases at V and 3 bases at J, leaving 7 bases unmatched. The germline CDR1 and CDR2 sequences are SQVTM and ANQGSEA. CDR3 length: 14 amino acids. The CDR3 region is CSVVVGGGEETQYF. Written as DNA, the CDR3 is TGCAGCGTTGTAGTCGGGGGGGGTGAAGAGACCCAGTACTTC.

This rearrangement joins TRBV4-1 to TRBJ2-7, with TRBD1 matching over 7 bases. The length of the CDR3 is 14 residues. The germline gives CDR1 MGHRA, CDR2 YSYEKL. V lost 4 bases and J lost 6; bases outside the gene matches: 9. For the CDR3, the DNA is TGCGCCAGCAGCCCAACAGGGGCGGTCTCCGAGCAGTACTTC. Its protein product is CASSPTGAVSEQYF.

The chain links TRBV4-1 to TRBJ1-2, with D perhaps matching TRBD1 (5 bases). The V gene lost 3 bases and the J gene lost 3 bases, with 14 bases spanning the gap. Looked up from germline, CDR1 is MGHRA and CDR2 is YSYEKL. This CDR3 comprises 15 residues. CDR3 amino acids: CASSHRDRWYYGYTF. For the CDR3, the DNA is TGCGCCAGCAGCCACCGGGACCGCTGGTACTATGGCTACACCTTC.

This chain connects TRBV25-1 to TRBJ1-1; weak D call: TRBD1 (6 bases). Trimming removed 4 bases from V and 5 bases from J, with 14 bases in between. Germline lookup yields CDR1 MGHDK and CDR2 SYGVNS. The CDR3 is made up of 14 amino acids. CDR3 nucleotide sequence: TGTGCCAGCAGTGTAACGGGGGCCTTTACTGAAGCTTTCTTT. The encoded protein is CASSVTGAFTEAFF.

The V gene is TRBV7-8, the J gene TRBJ1-6; D not resolved. Looked up from germline, CDR1 is SGHVS and CDR2 is FQNEAQ. Deletions cut 1 base from V and 10 bases from J, with 17 bases between. CDR3 length: 16 amino acids. The CDR3 region is CASSLGGAGSRSPLHF. The CDR3 coding sequence is TGTGCCAGCAGCTTAGGGGGAGCGGGTTCACGCTCACCCCTCCACTTT.

This chain connects TRBV6-5 to TRBJ2-1; no clear D. Trimming shortened V by 5 bases and J by 4 bases, and 9 bases separated the two germline ends. Germline V CDR1 and CDR2: MNHEY, SVGAGI. The CDR3 is made up of 13 amino acids. The CDR3 loop reads CASSDPNYNEQFF. In DNA form, the CDR3 reads TGTGCCAGCAGTGACCCTAATTACAATGAGCAGTTCTTC.

The V call is TRBV7-2, the J call TRBJ1-6; 7 bases map to TRBD1. Germline-derived CDR1 and CDR2 are SGHTA and FQGNSA. This CDR3 comprises 13 residues. The V and J ends lost 5 bases and 10 bases, in that order; junction bases with no gene match: 5. This CDR3 is CASSPGTVSPLHF. The CDR3 region has the DNA TGTGCCAGCAGCCCGGGGACAGTGTCACCCCTCCACTTT. The variable domain in full, with the rest retrieved from reference TRBV7-2 and TRBJ1-6, is GAGVSQSPSNKVTEKGKDVELRCDPISGHTALYWYRQSLGQGLEFLIYFQGNSAPDKSGLPSDRFSAERTGGSVSTLTIQRTQQEDSAVYLCASSPGTVSPLHFGNGTRLTVT.

This clone was counted a few times. The chain combines TRBV4-1 with TRBJ1-1; D might be TRBD1 (5 bases). The V end was cut by 4 bases, the J end by 4 bases, with 16 bases between. Per germline, CDR1 MGHRA and CDR2 YSYEKL. CDR3 size: 15 residues. CDR3 amino acids: CASSPQARGGTEAFF. In nucleotides, the CDR3 is TGCGCCAGCAGCCCTCAGGCGAGGGGCGGCACTGAAGCTTTCTTT.

The chain couples TRBV6-1 to TRBJ2-7; the match to TRBD2 covers 7 bases. With 2 bases clipped from V and 4 bases from J, the junction kept 5 bases outside the gene matches. The CDR3 has 14 residues. Germline lookup yields CDR1 MNHNS and CDR2 SASEGT. CDR3 in DNA: TGTGCCAGCAGTGAATTGGGGGGGGAATACGAGCAGTACTTC. Amino acids: CASSELGGEYEQYF.

The chain uses TRBV11-1 and TRBJ2-3; D not resolved. The CDR3 spans 15 residues. Trimming pared 2 bases from V and 4 bases from J, leaving 13 bases between. Germline CDR1 SGHAT, CDR2 FQDESV (reference sequence). The CDR3 DNA is TGTGCCAGCAGCTTAACCCCAGAGCCTCCAGATACGCAGTATTTT. Protein: CASSLTPEPPDTQYF. Based on the CDR3 plus reference TRBV11-1 and TRBJ2-3, the full variable domain is EAEVAQSPRYKITEKSQAVAFWCDPISGHATLYWYRQILGQGPELLVQFQDESVVDDSQLPKDRFSAERLKGVDSTLKIQPAELGDSAMYLCASSLTPEPPDTQYFGPGTRLTVL.

The chain couples TRBV29-1 to TRBJ1-2; a weak D match, TRBD1 (5 bases). Germline V lookup: CDR1 SQVTM, CDR2 ANQGSEA. This CDR3 is built from 14 residues. V lost 7 bases, J lost 0 bases, and 15 bases lay in between. CDR3 protein: CSAGTDRANYGYTF. Written as DNA, the CDR3 is TGCAGCGCTGGGACGGATCGGGCTAACTATGGCTACACCTTC.